This paragraph covers one T cell receptor beta chain sequence. Its cognate antigen is unknown. Sequencing was performed with immunoSEQ multiplex PCR; in TCRdb, only in-frame clones are kept and a portion is missing. The top ten clones hold more than 1.5% of a sample with some 65,000 clones, approximately 89% of them seen once. The sample is drawn from a study of siplizumab effects on memory and regulatory T cells. Study outcomes and limitations: Suppressive function of proliferating Tregs from siplizumab cultures was not confirmed. In roughly 80-97% of proliferating CD4+ or CD8+ clones, a naive or memory phenotype could not be assigned.

This CDR3 region has 17 residues. The V gene lost 1 base and the J gene lost 2 bases, with 15 bases spanning the gap. In germline, CDR1 is SGHVS, CDR2 FQNEAQ. The receptor was isolated from a human donor in good health. The sample comprised Tregs sorted from blood. The gene calls are TRBV7-8 and TRBJ1-5; TRBD1 is a possible D gene (6 bases). The CDR3 loop reads CASSLGQTGLRNQPQHF. The CDR3 DNA sequence: TGTGCCAGCAGCTTAGGCCAGACAGGTCTGCGCAATCAGCCCCAGCATTTT.